These 8 T cell receptor beta chains were sequenced from one sample in a study of T cell clusters in autoimmune cytopenias. TRB was amplified from roughly 250 ng of peripheral blood genomic DNA per sample. TRB was amplified by touch-down multiplex PCR, primer pools A and B combined. TCRdb reprocessed the multiplex PCR reads; each CDR3 protein has one entry and no DNA is given. The sample includes about 15,000 distinct CDR3 sequences. The sample consisted of peripheral blood. The receptors were sampled from a human donor with an autoimmune cytopenia or autoimmune hepatitis (not recorded which).

This clonotype is labeled medium-sized based on frequency. This chain uses TRBV11-1 with TRBJ2-3; absent DNA, TCRdb's TRBD2 call cannot be checked. Looked up from germline, CDR1 is SGHAT and CDR2 is FQDESV (reference sequence). The CDR3 loop spans 17 amino acids. The CDR3 sequence is CASSRLAGGLSTDTQYF.

The gene calls are TRBV5-5 and TRBJ2-5. The CDR3 runs to 13 residues. Germline-derived CDR1 and CDR2 are SGHKS and YYEKEE (reference sequence). The CDR3 region is CASSWGSLETQYF.

This chain joins TRBV12-3 or TRBV12-4 and TRBJ2-2. The CDR3 is 14 amino acids. The CDR3 loop is CASSLKVGTGELFF.

V is TRBV12-3 or TRBV12-4 and J is TRBJ2-1; TCRdb outputs TRBD2, but without DNA this stays unchecked. The CDR3 contains 11 residues. The CDR3 region is CASYRAGEQFF.

The CDR3 loop reads CASSAGQLYYGYTF. The V call is TRBV5-6, the J call TRBJ1-2; TCRdb designates TRBD1, a call that cannot be tested without DNA. Germline V gene data show CDR1 as SGHDT and CDR2 as YYEEEE. The CDR3 is 14 amino acids. The variable domain in full, with the rest retrieved from reference TRBV5-6 and TRBJ1-2, is DAGVTQSPTHLIKTRGQQVTLRCSPKSGHDTVSWYQQALGQGPQFIFQYYEEEERQRGNFPDRFSGHQFPNYSSELNVNALLLGDSALYLCASSAGQLYYGYTFGSGTRLTVV.

J is TRBJ1-1 and V is TRBV12-3 or TRBV12-4. The CDR3 extends over 13 amino acids. The CDR3 is CASSFYLNTEAFF.

This clonotype shows up as medium-sized by frequency. The chain uses TRBV11-1 and TRBJ2-3; checking the TCRdb D call of TRBD1 is not possible without DNA. CDR1 is SGHAT and CDR2 is FQDESV in the germline V gene (reference sequence). CDR3 length: 14 residues. The CDR3 reads CASSSGAMTDTQYF.

This clonotype shows up as medium-sized by frequency. V gene TRBV27 combines with J gene TRBJ2-1; absent DNA, TCRdb's TRBD2 call cannot be checked. The CDR3 runs 15 residues. Per germline, CDR1 MNHEY and CDR2 SMNVEV (reference sequence). The CDR3 sequence is CASSASSGRRNEQFF.